One T cell receptor beta chain is described in this entry. This entry comes from a study of CD8+ T cells in alopecia areata. Peripheral blood samples and lesional scalp punch biopsies were obtained from alopecia areata patients. In each case, RNA was isolated and then reverse transcribed into cDNA as the sequencing template. Profiled with immunoSEQ multiplex PCR; TCRdb holds only in-frame clones, not every one. The repertoire holds 110,000 to 150,000 clones, with roughly 62% as singletons. Germline V CDR1 and CDR2: MGHRA, YSYEKL. The CDR3 has 16 residues. With 0 bases clipped from V and 7 bases from J, the junction kept 10 bases outside the gene matches.

The origin of this receptor is a human donor with alopecia areata. This chain uses TRBV4-1 with TRBJ1-2; 8 nucleotides line up with TRBD1. This sample comprised CD4+ T cells sorted from blood, obtained at week 0. CDR3 coding DNA: TGCGCCAGCAGCCAAGAAGCGGGACAGGCCGTTAGTGGCTACACCTTC. It is translated as CASSQEAGQAVSGYTF.